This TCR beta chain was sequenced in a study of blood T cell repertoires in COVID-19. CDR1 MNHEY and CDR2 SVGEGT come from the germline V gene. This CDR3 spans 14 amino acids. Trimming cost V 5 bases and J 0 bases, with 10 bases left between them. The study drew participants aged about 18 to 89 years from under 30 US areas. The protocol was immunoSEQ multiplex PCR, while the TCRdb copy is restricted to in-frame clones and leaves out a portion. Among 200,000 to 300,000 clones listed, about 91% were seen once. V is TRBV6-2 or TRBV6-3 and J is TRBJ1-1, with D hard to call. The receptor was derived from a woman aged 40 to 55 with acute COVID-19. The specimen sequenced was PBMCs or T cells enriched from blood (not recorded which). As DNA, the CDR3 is TGTGCCAGCAGTGGCATCCCCATGAACACTGAAGCTTTCTTT. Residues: CASSGIPMNTEAFF.